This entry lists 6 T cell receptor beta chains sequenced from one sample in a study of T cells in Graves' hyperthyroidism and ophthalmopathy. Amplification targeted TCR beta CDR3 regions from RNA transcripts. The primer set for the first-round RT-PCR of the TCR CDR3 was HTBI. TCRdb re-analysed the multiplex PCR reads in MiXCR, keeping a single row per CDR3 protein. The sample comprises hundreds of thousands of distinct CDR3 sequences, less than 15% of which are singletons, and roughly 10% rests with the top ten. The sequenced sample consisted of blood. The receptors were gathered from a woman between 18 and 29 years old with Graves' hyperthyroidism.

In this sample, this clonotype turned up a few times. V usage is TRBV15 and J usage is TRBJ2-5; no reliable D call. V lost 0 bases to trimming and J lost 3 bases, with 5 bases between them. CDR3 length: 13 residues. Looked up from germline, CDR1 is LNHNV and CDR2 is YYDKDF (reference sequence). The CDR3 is CATSRDDEETQYF. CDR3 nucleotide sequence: TGTGCCACCAGCAGAGATGACGAAGAGACCCAGTACTTC.

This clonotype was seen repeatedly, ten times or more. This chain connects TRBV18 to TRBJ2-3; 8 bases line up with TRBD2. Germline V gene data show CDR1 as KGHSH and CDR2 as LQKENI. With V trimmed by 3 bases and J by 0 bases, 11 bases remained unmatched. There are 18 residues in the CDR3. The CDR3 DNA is TGTGCCAGCTCACCCGCCTTGTTTAGCGGGGCTAGCACAGATACGCAGTATTTT. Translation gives CASSPALFSGASTDTQYF.

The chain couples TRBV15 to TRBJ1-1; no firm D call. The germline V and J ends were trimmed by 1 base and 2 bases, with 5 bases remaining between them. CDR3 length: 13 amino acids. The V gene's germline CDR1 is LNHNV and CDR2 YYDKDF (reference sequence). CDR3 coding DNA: TGTGCCACCAGCAGAGCTGTAAACACTGAAGCTTTCTTT. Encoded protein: CATSRAVNTEAFF.

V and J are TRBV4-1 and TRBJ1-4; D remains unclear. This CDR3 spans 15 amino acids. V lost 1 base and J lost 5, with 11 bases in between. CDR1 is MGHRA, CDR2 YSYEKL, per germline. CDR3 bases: TGCGCCAGCAGCCAAGGCGTCAGGAGGAATGAAAAACTGTTTTTT. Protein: CASSQGVRRNEKLFF.

Here the CDR3 reads CASSGGGKGPYEQYF. The CDR3 DNA sequence: TGTGCCAGCAGTGGAGGGGGGAAAGGACCCTACGAGCAGTACTTC. V and J are TRBV3-1 and TRBJ2-7, with D possibly called TRBD1 or TRBD2 (6 bases each). Germline assignment: CDR1 LGHDT and CDR2 YNNKEL (reference sequence). The CDR3 covers 15 residues. V was cut by 6 bases and J by 2 bases, with 17 bases left in between.

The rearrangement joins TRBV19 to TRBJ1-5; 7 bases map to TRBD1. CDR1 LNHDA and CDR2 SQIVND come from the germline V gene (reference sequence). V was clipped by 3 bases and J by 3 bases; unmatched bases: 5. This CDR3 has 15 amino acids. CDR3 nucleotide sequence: TGTGCCAGTAGTATTAGGGACAGTTTCAATCAGCCCCAGCATTTT. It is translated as CASSIRDSFNQPQHF.